The rows below give T cell receptor beta chains drawn from one sample of a study of T cells in Graves' hyperthyroidism and ophthalmopathy. From the multiplex PCR reads, TCRdb called clonotypes with MiXCR, one entry per CDR3 protein. The data contain a few hundred thousand distinct CDR3 sequences, roughly an eighth of them singletons. Sequencing used blood. These receptors were collected from a woman between 40 and 55 years old with Graves' ophthalmopathy. Each CDR3 is given with its conserved first and last residue. The D gene is left open where the match is weak. The size field is filled for only some rows; it gives once, few, many or a size class.

j_gene: TRBJ2-7; v_gene: TRBV27; abundance: many; d_gene: .; CDR3aa: CASSSGTQGEQYF; CDR3nt: TGTGCCAGCAGTTCCGGGACCCAAGGCGAGCAGTACTTC
j_gene: TRBJ2-2; v_gene: TRBV6-1; abundance: .; d_gene: .; CDR3aa: CASRPGQNTGELFF; CDR3nt: TGTGCCAGCAGACCTGGACAGAACACCGGGGAGCTGTTTTTT
j_gene: TRBJ2-2; v_gene: TRBV7-2; abundance: .; d_gene: .; CDR3aa: CASSLNPRSVGELFF; CDR3nt: TGTGCCAGCAGCTTGAACCCGAGGAGTGTCGGGGAGCTGTTTTTT
j_gene: TRBJ2-3; v_gene: TRBV9; abundance: few; d_gene: .; CDR3aa: CASSVGTKIGTQYF; CDR3nt: TGTGCCAGCAGCGTAGGGACTAAAATTGGTACGCAGTATTTT
j_gene: TRBJ2-3; v_gene: TRBV20-1; abundance: many; d_gene: .; CDR3aa: CSARGQPISTDTQYF; CDR3nt: TGCAGTGCTAGAGGACAGCCTATATCCACAGATACGCAGTATTTT
j_gene: TRBJ2-3; v_gene: TRBV28; abundance: many; d_gene: TRBD1; CDR3aa: CASRGQGGPDTQYF; CDR3nt: TGTGCCAGTCGGGGACAGGGTGGTCCAGATACGCAGTATTTT
j_gene: TRBJ2-1; v_gene: TRBV20-1; abundance: .; d_gene: TRBD2; CDR3aa: CSASGAGGLRDNEQFF; CDR3nt: TGCAGTGCTAGTGGAGCGGGAGGTCTCCGCGACAATGAGCAGTTCTTC
j_gene: TRBJ1-4; v_gene: TRBV3-1; abundance: .; d_gene: .; CDR3aa: CASSRGVTNEKLFF; CDR3nt: TGTGCCAGCAGCCGAGGGGTGACTAATGAAAAACTGTTTTTT
j_gene: TRBJ2-1; v_gene: TRBV24-1; abundance: .; d_gene: .; CDR3aa: CATSDLPDGLQFF; CDR3nt: TGTGCCACCAGTGATTTGCCCGACGGTTTGCAGTTCTTC
j_gene: TRBJ1-3; v_gene: TRBV12-3/TRBV12-4; abundance: .; d_gene: .; CDR3aa: CASRWTESWSGNTIYF; CDR3nt: TGTGCCAGCAGGTGGACAGAGTCCTGGTCTGGAAACACCATATATTTT
j_gene: TRBJ2-5; v_gene: TRBV7-9; abundance: few; d_gene: TRBD2; CDR3aa: CASSLQGLANQETQYF; CDR3nt: TGTGCCAGCAGCTTACAAGGACTAGCCAACCAAGAGACCCAGTACTTC
j_gene: TRBJ1-6; v_gene: TRBV4-1; abundance: .; d_gene: .; CDR3aa: CASSQDWGNNSPLHF; CDR3nt: TGCGCCAGCAGCCAAGATTGGGGCAATAATTCACCCCTCCACTTT
j_gene: TRBJ2-2; v_gene: TRBV30; abundance: .; d_gene: .; CDR3aa: CAWSMQNTGELFF; CDR3nt: TGTGCCTGGAGTATGCAAAACACCGGGGAGCTGTTTTTT
j_gene: TRBJ1-2; v_gene: TRBV19; abundance: few; d_gene: .; CDR3aa: CASGPLGLGYTF; CDR3nt: TGTGCCAGTGGACCGTTGGGTCTAGGCTACACCTTC
j_gene: TRBJ2-7; v_gene: TRBV3-1; abundance: many; d_gene: TRBD1; CDR3aa: CASSQEGLRDSSYEQYF; CDR3nt: TGTGCCAGCAGCCAAGAAGGCCTCCGGGACAGCTCCTACGAGCAGTACTTC
j_gene: TRBJ1-4; v_gene: TRBV5-1; abundance: many; d_gene: .; CDR3aa: CASSLGTTNEKLFF; CDR3nt: TGCGCCAGCAGCTTGGGGACAACTAATGAAAAACTGTTTTTT
j_gene: TRBJ2-1; v_gene: TRBV19; abundance: many; d_gene: .; CDR3aa: CASSRGTGRDYNEQFF; CDR3nt: TGTGCCAGTAGTAGGGGCACAGGGAGGGACTACAATGAGCAGTTCTTC
j_gene: TRBJ1-1; v_gene: TRBV10-2; abundance: few; d_gene: TRBD1; CDR3aa: CATLHRGSEAFF; CDR3nt: TGCGCCACCCTCCACAGGGGCTCTGAAGCTTTCTTT
j_gene: TRBJ1-1; v_gene: TRBV6-1; abundance: .; d_gene: .; CDR3aa: CAGRGRGTGAFF; CDR3nt: TGTGCCGGTCGAGGACGGGGCACTGGAGCTTTCTTT
j_gene: TRBJ2-1; v_gene: TRBV20-1; abundance: many; d_gene: .; CDR3aa: CSASPDRRNYNEQFF; CDR3nt: TGCAGTGCTAGCCCCGACCGCCGAAATTACAATGAGCAGTTCTTC
j_gene: TRBJ2-2; v_gene: TRBV20-1; abundance: many; d_gene: .; CDR3aa: CSARPTNTGELFF; CDR3nt: TGCAGTGCTAGACCCACGAACACCGGGGAGCTGTTTTTT
j_gene: TRBJ2-5; v_gene: TRBV29-1; abundance: few; d_gene: TRBD1; CDR3aa: CSGGQGGETQYF; CDR3nt: TGCAGCGGAGGACAGGGGGGCGAGACCCAGTACTTC
j_gene: TRBJ2-7; v_gene: TRBV27; abundance: many; d_gene: TRBD2; CDR3aa: CASKSSGSSYEQYF; CDR3nt: TGTGCCAGCAAATCTAGCGGGTCCTCCTACGAGCAGTACTTC
j_gene: TRBJ2-7; v_gene: TRBV25-1; abundance: .; d_gene: .; CDR3aa: CASSFSGGDHEQYF; CDR3nt: TGTGCCAGCAGTTTTTCCGGGGGCGATCACGAGCAGTACTTC
j_gene: TRBJ2-7; v_gene: TRBV3-1; abundance: .; d_gene: .; CDR3aa: CASSPTGTWSSYEQYF; CDR3nt: TGTGCCAGCAGCCCGACCGGGACATGGAGCTCCTACGAGCAGTACTTC
j_gene: TRBJ1-5; v_gene: TRBV6-5; abundance: many; d_gene: .; CDR3aa: CASSYADGQPQHF; CDR3nt: TGTGCCAGCAGTTACGCAGACGGGCAGCCCCAGCATTTT
j_gene: TRBJ2-3; v_gene: TRBV9; abundance: few; d_gene: .; CDR3aa: CASSVGGPDTQYF; CDR3nt: TGTGCCAGCAGCGTAGGGGGCCCAGATACGCAGTATTTT
j_gene: TRBJ1-2; v_gene: TRBV6-1; abundance: many; d_gene: .; CDR3aa: CASSEQTRGGYTF; CDR3nt: TGTGCCAGCAGTGAACAAACCAGGGGTGGCTACACCTTC
j_gene: TRBJ2-5; v_gene: TRBV5-1; abundance: few; d_gene: .; CDR3aa: CASSLETQETQYF; CDR3nt: TGCGCCAGCAGCTTGGAGACCCAAGAGACCCAGTACTTC
j_gene: TRBJ1-1; v_gene: TRBV7-2; abundance: many; d_gene: .; CDR3aa: CASSLVNLGVAFF; CDR3nt: TGTGCCAGCAGCTTAGTAAACCTAGGCGTAGCTTTCTTT
j_gene: TRBJ2-5; v_gene: TRBV29-1; abundance: many; d_gene: .; CDR3aa: CSVVGQGETQYF; CDR3nt: TGCAGCGTTGTGGGTCAGGGAGAGACCCAGTACTTC